Included here is one T cell receptor (beta chain) sequence, with context. Sequencing was performed with immunoSEQ multiplex PCR; in TCRdb, only in-frame clones are kept and a portion is missing. The repertoire includes fewer than 300,000 clones, roughly 85% of them detected once, and 7.5% to 10% sits in the top ten. These data belong to a study of blood T cell repertoires in COVID-19. V lost 3 bases and J lost 7, with 12 bases in between. The CDR3 sequence is 13 residues long. Germline V gene data show CDR1 as MDHEN and CDR2 as SYDVKM. This clonotype was sampled from a woman in her 50s who had recovered from COVID-19. The sequenced material came from peripheral blood. The rearrangement joins TRBV28 to TRBJ1-2; no reliable D call. CDR3 loop: CASSFTGGVGYTF. The CDR3 DNA follows: TGTGCCAGCAGTTTTACCGGAGGTGTTGGCTACACCTTC.